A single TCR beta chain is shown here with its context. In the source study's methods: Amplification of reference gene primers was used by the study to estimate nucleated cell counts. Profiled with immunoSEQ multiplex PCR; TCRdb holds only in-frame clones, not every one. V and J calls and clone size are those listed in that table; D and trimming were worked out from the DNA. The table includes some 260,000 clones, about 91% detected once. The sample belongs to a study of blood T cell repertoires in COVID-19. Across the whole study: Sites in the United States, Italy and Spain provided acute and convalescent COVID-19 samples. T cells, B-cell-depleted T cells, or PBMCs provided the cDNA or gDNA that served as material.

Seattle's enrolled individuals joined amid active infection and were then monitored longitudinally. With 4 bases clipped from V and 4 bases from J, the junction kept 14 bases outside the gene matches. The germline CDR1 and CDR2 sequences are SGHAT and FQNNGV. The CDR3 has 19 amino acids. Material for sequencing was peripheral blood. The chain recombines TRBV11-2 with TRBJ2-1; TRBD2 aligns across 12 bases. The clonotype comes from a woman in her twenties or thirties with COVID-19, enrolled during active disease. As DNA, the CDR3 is TGTGCCAGCAGCTCGTCTCCTCTAGCGGGGGGGAGCCCGTACAATGAGCAGTTCTTC. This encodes CASSSSPLAGGSPYNEQFF.